The clone carrying this TCR beta chain was counted a few times. Enrolled ophthalmopathy patients presented with a Clinical Activity Score of at least 3, a NOSPECS grade of at least 4, and disease duration under 3 months. Criteria for exclusion of patients were uncontrolled infection, other autoimmune disease, pregnancy or lactation. Diagnosing involved the use of clinical symptoms, serum thyroxine and TRAb, thyroid ultrasound and orbital computed tomography. RNA transcripts provided the source from which TCR beta CDR3 regions were amplified. Primed by the HTBI set, a first-round RT-PCR was run on the TCR CDR3. TCRdb analysed the multiplex PCR reads with MiXCR anew, one entry per CDR3 protein. The table shows about half a million distinct CDR3 sequences, with 16% occurring only once. This sample was included in a study of T cells in Graves' hyperthyroidism and ophthalmopathy. The CDR3 extends over 17 amino acids. Trimming cost V 3 bases and J 5 bases; bases outside gene matches: 9. Germline V lookup: CDR1 KGHDR, CDR2 SFDVKD.

The receptor was isolated from a woman aged 25-40 years with Graves' ophthalmopathy. The chain uses TRBV24-1 and TRBJ2-1; 10 bases agree with TRBD1. Material: blood. CDR3 region: CATSDPRSGTGDNEQFF. Written as DNA, the CDR3 is TGTGCCACCAGTGATCCTAGGAGCGGGACAGGGGACAATGAGCAGTTCTTC.